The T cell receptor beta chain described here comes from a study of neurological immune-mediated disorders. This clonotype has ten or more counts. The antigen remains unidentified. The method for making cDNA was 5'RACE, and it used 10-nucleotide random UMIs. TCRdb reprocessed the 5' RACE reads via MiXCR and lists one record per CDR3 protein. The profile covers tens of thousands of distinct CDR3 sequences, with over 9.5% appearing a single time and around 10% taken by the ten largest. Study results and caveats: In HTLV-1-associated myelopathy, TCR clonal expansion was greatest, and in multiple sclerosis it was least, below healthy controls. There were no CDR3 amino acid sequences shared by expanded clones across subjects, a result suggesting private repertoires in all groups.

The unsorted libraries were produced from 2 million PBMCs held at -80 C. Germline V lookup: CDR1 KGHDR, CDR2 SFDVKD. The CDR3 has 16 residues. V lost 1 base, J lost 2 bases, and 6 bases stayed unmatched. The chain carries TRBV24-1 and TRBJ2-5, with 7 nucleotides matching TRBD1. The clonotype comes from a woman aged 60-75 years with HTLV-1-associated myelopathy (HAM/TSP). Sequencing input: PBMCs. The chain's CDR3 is CATSDFPRTGQETQYF. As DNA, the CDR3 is TGTGCCACCAGTGATTTTCCACGGACAGGACAAGAGACCCAGTACTTC.